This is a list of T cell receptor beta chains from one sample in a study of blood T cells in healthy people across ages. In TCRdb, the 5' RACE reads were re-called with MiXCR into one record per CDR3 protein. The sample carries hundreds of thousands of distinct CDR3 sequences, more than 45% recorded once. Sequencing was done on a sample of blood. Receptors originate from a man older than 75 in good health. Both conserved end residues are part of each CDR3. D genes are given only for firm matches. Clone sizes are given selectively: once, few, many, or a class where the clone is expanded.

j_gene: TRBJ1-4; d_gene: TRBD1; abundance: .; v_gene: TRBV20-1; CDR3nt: TGCAGTGCTACAGGGGGCTTAACTAATGAAAAACTGTTTTTT; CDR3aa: CSATGGLTNEKLFF
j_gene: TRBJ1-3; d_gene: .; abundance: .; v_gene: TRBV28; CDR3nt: TGTGCCAGCAGCCACCGAGGGAATCTGAAGGGGGACACCATATATTTT; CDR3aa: CASSHRGNLKGDTIYF
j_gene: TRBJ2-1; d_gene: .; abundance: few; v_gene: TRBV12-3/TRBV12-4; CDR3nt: TGTGCCAGCGGAGAGGGGGGGAGAGGGGATGAGCAGTTCTTC; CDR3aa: CASGEGGRGDEQFF
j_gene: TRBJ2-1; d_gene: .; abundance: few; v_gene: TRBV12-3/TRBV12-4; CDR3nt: TGTGCCAGCAGCTCAAGCGGTTCCGCCTACAATGAGCAGTTCTTC; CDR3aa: CASSSSGSAYNEQFF
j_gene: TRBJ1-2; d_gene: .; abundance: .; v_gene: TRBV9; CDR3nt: TGTGCCAGCAGCGTTTTATCTAACTATGGCTACACCTTC; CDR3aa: CASSVLSNYGYTF
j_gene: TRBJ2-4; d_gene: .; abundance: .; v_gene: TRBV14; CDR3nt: TGTGCCAGCAGCCAAGGAGGCCAGGGGAACATTCAGTACTTC; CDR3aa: CASSQGGQGNIQYF
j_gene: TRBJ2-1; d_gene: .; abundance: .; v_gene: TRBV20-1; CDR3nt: TGCAGTGCTAGACCGGGTGGAGTTTGGAATGAGCAGTTCTTC; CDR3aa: CSARPGGVWNEQFF
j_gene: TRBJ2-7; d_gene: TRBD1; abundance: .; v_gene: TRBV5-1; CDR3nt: TGCGCCAGCAGCCCGGGACAGGTCCCCAACGAGCAGTACTTC; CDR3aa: CASSPGQVPNEQYF
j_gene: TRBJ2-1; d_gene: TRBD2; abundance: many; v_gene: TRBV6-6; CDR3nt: TGTGCCAGCGTCCCTAGCGGAGTCGATGAGCAGTTCTTC; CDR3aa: CASVPSGVDEQFF
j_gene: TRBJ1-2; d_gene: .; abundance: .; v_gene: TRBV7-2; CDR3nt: TGTGCCAGCAGCCCAGGGGACCCAGGATATGGCTATGGCTACACCTTC; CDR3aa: CASSPGDPGYGYGYTF
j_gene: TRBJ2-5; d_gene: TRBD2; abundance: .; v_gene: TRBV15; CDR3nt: TGTGCCACCAGCAGGCTAGCGGCACTTGGCGGCAGGGAGACCCAGTACTTC; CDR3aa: CATSRLAALGGRETQYF
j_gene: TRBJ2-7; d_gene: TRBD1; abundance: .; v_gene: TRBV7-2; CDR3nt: TGTGCCAGCAGCCAGGGACAGGTGGAAGAGCAGTACTTC; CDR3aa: CASSQGQVEEQYF
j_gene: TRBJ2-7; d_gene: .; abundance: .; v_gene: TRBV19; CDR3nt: TGTGCCATTGGGATGTACGAGCAGTACTTC; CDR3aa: CAIGMYEQYF
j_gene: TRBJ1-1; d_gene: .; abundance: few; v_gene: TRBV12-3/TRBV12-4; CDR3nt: TGTGCCAGCCCAACGTCGGGGAACACTGAAGCTTTCTTT; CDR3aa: CASPTSGNTEAFF